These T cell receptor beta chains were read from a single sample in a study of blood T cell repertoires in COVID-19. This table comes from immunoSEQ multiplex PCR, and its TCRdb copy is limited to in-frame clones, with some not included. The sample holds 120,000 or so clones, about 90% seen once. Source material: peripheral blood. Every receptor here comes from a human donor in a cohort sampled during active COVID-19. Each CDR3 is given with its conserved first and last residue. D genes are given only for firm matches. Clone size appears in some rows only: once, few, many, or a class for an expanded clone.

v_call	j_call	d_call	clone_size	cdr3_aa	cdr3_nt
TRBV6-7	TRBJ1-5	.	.	CASRMWSLSNQPQHF	TGTGCCAGCCGAATGTGGTCACTTAGCAATCAGCCCCAGCATTTT
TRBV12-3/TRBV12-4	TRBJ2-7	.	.	CASSLRRGYEQYF	TGTGCCAGCAGTTTACGGAGGGGCTACGAGCAGTACTTC
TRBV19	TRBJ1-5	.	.	CASQGLGGGNQPQHF	TGTGCCAGTCAAGGGCTGGGGGGGGGCAATCAGCCCCAGCATTTT
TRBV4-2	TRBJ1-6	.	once	CASSQDVGGSYNSPLHF	TGTGCCAGCAGCCAAGATGTAGGGGGCTCCTATAATTCACCCCTCCACTTT
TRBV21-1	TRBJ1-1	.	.	CASTHPRGRGTEAFF	TGTGCCAGCACCCACCCAAGGGGCAGGGGCACTGAAGCTTTCTTT
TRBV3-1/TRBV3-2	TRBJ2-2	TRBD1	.	CASSRGTGVGTGELFF	TGTGCCAGCAGCCGGGGGACAGGGGTGGGCACCGGGGAGCTGTTTTTT
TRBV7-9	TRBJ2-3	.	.	CASSLAGSTDTQYF	TGTGCCAGCAGCTTGGCGGGATCCACAGATACGCAGTATTTT
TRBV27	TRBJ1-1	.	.	CASSSVRSRGPEAFF	TGTGCCAGCAGTTCCGTTAGGTCCAGGGGCCCTGAAGCTTTCTTT
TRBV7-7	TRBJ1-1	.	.	CASSTTADTEAFF	TGTGCTAGCAGCACTACTGCTGATACTGAAGCTTTCTTT
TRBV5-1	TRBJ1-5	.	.	CASSLAENQPQHF	TGCGCCAGCAGCTTGGCGGAGAATCAGCCCCAGCATTTT
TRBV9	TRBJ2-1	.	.	CASSVEGLGGNEQFF	TGTGCCAGCAGCGTAGAGGGGCTCGGGGGCAATGAGCAGTTCTTC
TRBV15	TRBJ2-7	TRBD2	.	CATSRGPGGYEQYF	TGTGCCACCAGCAGGGGCCCGGGGGGCTACGAGCAGTACTTC
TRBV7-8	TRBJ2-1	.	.	CASSGTTNEQFF	TGTGCCAGCAGCGGCACGACAAATGAGCAGTTCTTC
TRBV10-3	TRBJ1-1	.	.	CAISERAGVAEAFF	TGTGCCATCAGTGAGCGGGCAGGGGTAGCTGAAGCTTTCTTT
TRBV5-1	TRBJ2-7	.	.	CASSPDSRNEQYF	TGCGCCAGCAGCCCCGACAGCAGGAACGAGCAGTACTTC
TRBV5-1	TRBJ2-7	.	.	CASSVWLEGPSYEQYF	TGCGCCAGCAGCGTCTGGCTGGAGGGCCCTTCCTACGAGCAGTACTTC
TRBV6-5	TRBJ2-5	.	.	CASTLSPGGIETQYF	TGTGCCAGCACCCTCTCCCCAGGGGGGATCGAGACCCAGTACTTC
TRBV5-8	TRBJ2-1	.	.	CATYEDRITRNEQFF	TGTGCCACGTACGAAGACCGCATCACCAGGAATGAGCAGTTCTTC
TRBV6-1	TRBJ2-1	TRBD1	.	CASSEGGTGRHEQFF	TGTGCCAGCAGTGAAGGGGGGACAGGGAGGCATGAGCAGTTCTTC
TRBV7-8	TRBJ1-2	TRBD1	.	CASSFYTQGANGYTF	TGTGCCAGCAGCTTTTACACGCAGGGGGCGAATGGCTACACCTTC
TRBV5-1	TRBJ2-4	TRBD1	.	CASSKGQGKNIQYF	TGCGCCAGCAGCAAGGGACAGGGAAAAAACATTCAGTACTTC
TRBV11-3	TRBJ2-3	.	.	CASSPGASTDTQYF	TGTGCCAGCAGCCCAGGGGCTTCCACAGATACGCAGTATTTT
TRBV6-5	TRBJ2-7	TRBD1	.	CASRHRGPYEQYF	TGTGCCAGCAGGCACAGGGGTCCCTACGAGCAGTACTTC
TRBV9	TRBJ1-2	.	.	CASSPGDGDYGYTF	TGTGCCAGCAGCCCGGGGGACGGGGACTATGGCTACACCTTC
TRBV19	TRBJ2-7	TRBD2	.	CASSISGLAGNSYEQYF	TGTGCCAGTAGTATTTCGGGACTAGCGGGGAACTCCTACGAGCAGTACTTC
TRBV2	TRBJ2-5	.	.	CASSEDGVNGETQYF	TGTGCCAGCAGTGAGGACGGGGTAAATGGAGAGACCCAGTACTTC
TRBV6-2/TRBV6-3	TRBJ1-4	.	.	CASTPTARNEKLFF	TGTGCCAGCACCCCGACAGCGAGGAATGAAAAACTGTTTTTT
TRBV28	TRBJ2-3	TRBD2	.	CASRTSGRSSTSTDTQYF	TGTGCCAGCAGGACCAGCGGGAGGTCTTCAACTAGCACAGATACGCAGTATTTT
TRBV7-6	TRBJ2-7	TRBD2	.	CASSLVLAGTYEQYF	TGTGCCAGCAGCTTAGTCCTAGCGGGGACCTACGAGCAGTACTTC
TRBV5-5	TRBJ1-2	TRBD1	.	CASSSRTGALDYTF	TGTGCCAGCAGCTCCCGGACAGGGGCCCTTGACTACACCTTC
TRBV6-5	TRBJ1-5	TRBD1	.	CASRGQTNQPQHF	TGTGCCAGCAGGGGACAGACAAATCAGCCCCAGCATTTT
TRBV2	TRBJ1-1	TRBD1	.	CASSGDSNTEAFF	TGTGCCAGCAGTGGGGACAGCAACACTGAAGCTTTCTTT
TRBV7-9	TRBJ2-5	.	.	CASSFAGQPRAQYF	TGTGCCAGCAGCTTTGCCGGACAGCCTAGGGCCCAGTACTTC
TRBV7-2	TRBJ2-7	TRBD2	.	CASSLRLAGEYEQYF	TGTGCCAGCAGCTTAAGACTAGCGGGAGAGTACGAGCAGTACTTC
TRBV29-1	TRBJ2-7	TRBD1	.	CSVVGGQGVDEQYF	TGCAGCGTTGTAGGCGGCCAGGGGGTCGACGAGCAGTACTTC
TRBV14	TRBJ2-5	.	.	CASSRRGAEETQYF	TGTGCCAGCAGCCGCCGGGGGGCCGAGGAGACCCAGTACTTC
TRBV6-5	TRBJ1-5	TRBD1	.	CASRGTGVGQPQHF	TGTGCCAGCAGGGGGACAGGGGTCGGTCAGCCCCAGCATTTT
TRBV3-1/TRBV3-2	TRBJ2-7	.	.	CASSQMAASRYEQYF	TGTGCCAGCAGCCAAATGGCGGCCTCCAGATACGAGCAGTACTTC
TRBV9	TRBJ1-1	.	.	CASSVEGGAATEAFF	TGTGCCAGCAGCGTAGAGGGGGGGGCAGCCACTGAAGCTTTCTTT
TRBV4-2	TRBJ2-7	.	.	CASSQDGGAGSSREQYF	TGTGCCAGCAGCCAAGACGGAGGGGCAGGGAGCTCCCGGGAGCAGTACTTC
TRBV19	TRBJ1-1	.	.	CASSIDQRAEAFF	TGTGCCAGTAGTATAGACCAGCGGGCCGAAGCTTTCTTT
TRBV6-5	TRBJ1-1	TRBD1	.	CASRSRTGGTEAFF	TGTGCCAGCAGGTCCCGGACAGGGGGTACTGAAGCTTTCTTT
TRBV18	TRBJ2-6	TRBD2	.	CASSRTSGASGANVLTF	TGTGCCAGCTCCCGCACTAGCGGGGCCTCTGGGGCCAACGTCCTGACTTTC
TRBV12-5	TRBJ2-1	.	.	CASGLSSSGEQFF	TGTGCTAGTGGTTTGAGCTCCTCGGGTGAGCAGTTCTTC
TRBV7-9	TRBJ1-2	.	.	CASSFISVTNYGYTF	TGTGCCAGCAGCTTTATCTCAGTCACTAACTATGGCTACACCTTC